The 24 T cell receptor beta chains in this list originate from one sample, sequenced in a study of early T cells in non-severe SARS-CoV-2 infection. One entry per CDR3 protein, called by TCRdb with MiXCR from the 5' RACE reads. There are 70,000 to 75,000 distinct CDR3 sequences in the sample; 10% to 15% occur only once, and approximately 3.9% lies in the top ten. Sequencing input: whole blood. The receptors originated from an adult who was a healthcare worker with PCR-confirmed SARS-CoV-2 infection or an uninfected control (not recorded which).

This clonotype was counted many times. The chain is built from TRBV20-1 and TRBJ2-3, with TRBD2 identical over 14 bases. CDR3 length: 17 residues. The V and J ends lost 1 base and 2 bases, in that order; junction bases with no gene match: 5. Germline CDR1 DFQATT, CDR2 SNEGSKA (reference sequence). CDR3 bases: TGCAGTGCTAGAGGGACTAGCGGGAGGAGGGCCACAGATACGCAGTATTTT. Protein: CSARGTSGRRATDTQYF.

Only a few counts were recorded for this clonotype. V is TRBV11-2 and J is TRBJ2-2; D uncertain. V lost 7 bases, J lost 4 bases, and 4 bases lay in between. The CDR3 runs to 11 residues. Looked up from germline, CDR1 is SGHAT and CDR2 is FQNNGV. The CDR3 loop reads CASTITGELFF. In DNA form, the CDR3 reads TGTGCCAGCACCATCACCGGGGAGCTGTTTTTT.

In this sample, this clonotype turned up many times. The gene calls are TRBV7-9 and TRBJ2-1, with 8 nucleotides matching TRBD2. This CDR3 has 19 amino acids. Germline values: CDR1 SEHNR, CDR2 FQNEAQ (reference sequence). V was clipped by 8 bases and J by 0 bases; unmatched bases: 18. The CDR3 reads CASLAGYSGTFSSYNEQFF. The CDR3 bases are TGTGCCAGCCTCGCGGGTTATAGCGGGACATTTAGCTCCTACAATGAGCAGTTCTTC. The full variable domain, rest sourced from reference TRBV7-9 and TRBJ2-1, is DTGVSQNPRHKITKRGQNVTFRCDPISEHNRLYWYRQTLGQGPEFLTYFQNEAQLEKSRLLSDRFSAERPKGSFSTLEIQRTEQGDSAMYLCASLAGYSGTFSSYNEQFFGPGTRLTVL.

This clonotype has at least ten counts. This chain joins TRBV6-2 or TRBV6-3 and TRBJ2-7; tentatively, D is TRBD1 (5 bases). CDR3 length: 14 amino acids. The germline V gene has CDR1 MNHEY and CDR2 SVGEGT. The V gene lost 6 bases and the J gene lost 1 base, with 13 bases spanning the gap. The CDR3 protein is CASRRGRTSYEQYF. CDR3 coding DNA: TGTGCCAGCAGACGAGGTCGGACATCCTACGAGCAGTACTTC.

Many counts were recorded for this clonotype. The CDR3 sequence is CATSDSGRMGNEQFF. The CDR3 nucleotides read TGTGCCACCAGTGATTCTGGAAGGATGGGCAATGAGCAGTTCTTC. V gene TRBV24-1 combines with J gene TRBJ2-1; D unresolved. In germline, CDR1 is KGHDR, CDR2 SFDVKD. Between the trimmed V and J ends, which lost 2 bases and 6 bases, there was a span of 13 bases. The length of the CDR3 is 15 residues.

This clonotype has more than one count but fewer than ten. The chain uses TRBV7-6 and TRBJ2-5; 12 bases agree with TRBD2. This CDR3 region has 18 residues. Germline V gene sequence: CDR1 SGHVS, CDR2 FNYEAQ. Trimming removed 5 bases from V and 4 bases from J; junction bases left unmatched: 14. The CDR3: CASSLNPTSGRSVETQYF. The CDR3 DNA reads as TGTGCCAGCAGCCTGAACCCGACTAGCGGGAGATCAGTAGAGACCCAGTACTTC.

This clonotype was counted ten times or more. The chain joins TRBV2 to TRBJ2-3, with 10 bases matching TRBD2. This CDR3 is built from 16 residues. V was clipped by 4 bases and J by 4 bases; unmatched bases: 8. Germline V gene lookup returns CDR1 SNHLY and CDR2 FYNNEI. This chain's CDR3 is CASSGTSGARADTQYF. For the CDR3, the DNA is TGTGCCAGCAGTGGAACTAGCGGGGCCAGAGCAGATACGCAGTATTTT.

V usage is TRBV7-6 and J usage is TRBJ2-1, with D possibly TRBD2 on 6 matching bases. V lost 3 bases to trimming and J lost 8 bases, with 8 bases between them. The V gene's germline CDR1 is SGHVS and CDR2 FNYEAQ. The CDR3 is made up of 12 amino acids. The chain's CDR3 is CASSLGGHEQFF. Here the CDR3 DNA reads TGTGCCAGCAGCTTGGGGGGACATGAGCAGTTCTTC. The variable domain in full, with the rest retrieved from reference TRBV7-6 and TRBJ2-1, is GAGVSQSPRYKVTKRGQDVALRCDPISGHVSLYWYRQALGQGPEFLTYFNYEAQQDKSGLPNDRFSAERPEGSISTLTIQRTEQRDSAMYRCASSLGGHEQFFGPGTRLTVL.

The chain joins TRBV10-3 to TRBJ2-1, with 11 bases matching TRBD2. The germline V gene has CDR1 ENHRY and CDR2 SYGVKD. Trimming removed 4 bases from V and 5 bases from J; junction bases left unmatched: 4. This CDR3 spans 15 amino acids. CDR3 DNA sequence: TGTGCCATCAGTGGTCCGGGACTAGCGGACAATGAGCAGTTCTTC. It specifies CAISGPGLADNEQFF.

This clonotype was picked up many times. V usage is TRBV7-9 and J usage is TRBJ1-4; 10 nucleotides line up with TRBD1. After removal of 5 bases from V and 8 bases from J, the junction contained 8 bases not matched to a gene. Per germline, CDR1 SEHNR and CDR2 FQNEAQ (reference sequence). The length of the CDR3 is 15 residues. CDR3 in amino acids: CASSPWDRGGEKLFF. The CDR3 DNA follows: TGTGCCAGCAGCCCATGGGACAGGGGAGGAGAAAAACTGTTTTTT.

This clonotype occurred many times. The V and J genes are TRBV5-4 and TRBJ1-5, with D perhaps matching TRBD1 (5 bases). CDR1 and CDR2 (germline): SGHNT, YYREEE (reference sequence). The CDR3 extends over 13 amino acids. Trimming cost V 2 bases and J 6 bases, with 9 bases left between them. CDR3 region: CASSFGGGQPQHF. Here the CDR3 DNA reads TGTGCCAGCAGCTTCGGGGGAGGTCAGCCCCAGCATTTT.

This clonotype was seen ten or more times. V is TRBV14 and J is TRBJ2-3; D uncertain. The V end was cut by 1 base, the J end by 2 bases, with 13 bases between. Germline assignment: CDR1 SGHDN and CDR2 FVKESK. The CDR3 is 16 amino acids. CDR3 DNA: TGTGCCAGCAGCCAAGGGCAATACCGCTTCACAGATACGCAGTATTTT. Amino acids: CASSQGQYRFTDTQYF.

V gene TRBV24-1 combines with J gene TRBJ2-3; TRBD2 might be the D (6 bases). V was shortened by 9 bases and J by 1 base, with 10 bases between the two germline ends. CDR1 KGHDR and CDR2 SFDVKD come from the germline V gene. The CDR3 has 13 amino acids. In nucleotides, the CDR3 is TGTGCCACCGGAGGGCCGGGCACAGATACGCAGTATTTT. This codes for CATGGPGTDTQYF.

This clonotype occurred a few times. In DNA form, the CDR3 reads TGTGCCAGTAGCACCGATTTTGGGGTTAGCAATCAGCCCCAGCATTTT. Translating it yields CASSTDFGVSNQPQHF. The V and J genes are TRBV19 and TRBJ1-5; D gene uncertain. The CDR3 runs 16 residues. V dropped 6 bases and J dropped 0 bases, with 15 bases sitting between them. The germline V gene encodes CDR1 LNHDA and CDR2 SQIVND (reference sequence).

This clonotype has ten or more counts. The chain couples TRBV20-1 to TRBJ1-2; D remains ambiguous. The V gene's germline CDR1 is DFQATT and CDR2 SNEGSKA (reference sequence). The CDR3 totals 15 residues. V lost 0 bases and J 4 bases, leaving 15 bases between the germline ends. The CDR3, as DNA: TGCAGTGCTAGAGATCAAGGCCTCAAACTCTATGGCTACACCTTC. Its protein is CSARDQGLKLYGYTF.

This clonotype has ten or more counts. The rearrangement joins TRBV27 to TRBJ2-7; D unclear. Trimming stripped 2 bases from V and 1 base from J, with 15 bases between. CDR1 MNHEY and CDR2 SMNVEV come from the germline V gene (reference sequence). The CDR3 has 16 amino acids. This CDR3 reads CASSLTLPGQSYEQYF. CDR3 DNA sequence: TGTGCCAGCAGTTTAACATTACCGGGTCAGTCCTACGAGCAGTACTTC.

The chain has TRBV6-2 or TRBV6-3 and TRBJ2-7; D not certain. There are 12 residues in the CDR3. With 4 bases removed from V and 5 bases from J, the gap between germline ends came to 9 bases. CDR1 is MNHEY, CDR2 SVGEGT, per germline. CDR3 sequence: CASSSENNEQYF. CDR3 nucleotide sequence: TGTGCCAGCAGTTCCGAGAACAACGAGCAGTACTTC.

This chain joins TRBV21-1 and TRBJ2-3; the D segment call TRBD2 is taken from the table without a DNA check. TRBV21-1 is annotated as a pseudogene. This CDR3 comprises 13 residues. The DNA for the CDR3 is TGTGCCAGCAGACAGACAGCGGGAGATACGCAGTATTTT. This codes for CASRQTAGDTQYF.

This clonotype has a count of ten or more. The V gene is TRBV15, the J gene TRBJ1-1, with D possibly being TRBD1 (5 bases). The germline gives CDR1 LNHNV, CDR2 YYDKDF (reference sequence). The CDR3 totals 16 residues. Between the trimmed V and J ends, which lost 3 bases and 5 bases, there was a span of 19 bases. CDR3 sequence (DNA): TGTGCCACCAGCAGGGCCCAGGGCCCAGGAACAACTGAAGCTTTCTTT. Its protein product is CATSRAQGPGTTEAFF.

This clonotype was seen only a few times. This chain links TRBV7-9 with TRBJ2-7; D is ambiguous. The CDR3 spans 11 residues. Germline loops: CDR1 SEHNR, CDR2 FQNEAQ (reference sequence). The V and J ends lost 0 bases and 5 bases respectively, with 2 bases between them. CDR3: CASSLADEQYF. The CDR3 nucleotides are TGTGCCAGCAGCTTAGCCGACGAGCAGTACTTC.

The chain employs TRBV2 and TRBJ2-3; D might be TRBD1 (5 bases). The CDR3 is 16 residues long. CDR1 and CDR2 (germline): SNHLY, FYNNEI. Trimming took 5 bases from V and 2 from J, leaving 17 bases between them. The CDR3 bases are TGTGCCAGCAGTCTTTACGGGCAGGGATTCACAGATACGCAGTATTTT. It yields the protein CASSLYGQGFTDTQYF.

This clonotype was detected ten times or more. This sequence joins TRBV30 and TRBJ2-1, with D uncertain. The CDR3 spans 13 residues. Trimming left V 2 bases short and J 8 bases short, with 13 bases between. Germline V gene sequence: CDR1 GTSNPN, CDR2 SVGIG (reference sequence). CDR3 residues: CAWSLIRTHEQFF. The CDR3 DNA reads as TGTGCCTGGAGTCTGATCAGGACGCATGAGCAGTTCTTC.

At least ten counts were recorded for this clonotype. The CDR3, as DNA: TGTGCCAGCTCACCCCCCGACAACTCCTACGAGCAGTACTTC. It translates to CASSPPDNSYEQYF. The chain is built from TRBV18 and TRBJ2-7; the D is unclear. CDR1 KGHSH and CDR2 LQKENI come from the germline V gene. The CDR3 extends over 14 amino acids. V lost 3 bases to trimming and J lost 0 bases, with 9 bases between them.

The chain carries TRBV7-2 and TRBJ2-3; weak D call: TRBD2 (5 bases). Germline CDR1 reads SGHTA; CDR2 reads FQGNSA. The CDR3 sequence is 16 residues long. V was clipped by 1 base and J by 0 bases, with 11 bases between them. CDR3 region: CASSLGFGGSTDTQYF. The CDR3, as DNA: TGTGCCAGCAGCTTAGGCTTTGGAGGTAGCACAGATACGCAGTATTTT.